The rows below give T cell receptor beta chains drawn from one sample of a study of early T cells in non-severe SARS-CoV-2 infection. From the 5' RACE reads, TCRdb called clonotypes with MiXCR, one entry per CDR3 protein. The sample holds more than 25,000 distinct CDR3 sequences, 9% to 10% seen once. The specimen was whole blood. Receptor source: an adult who was a healthcare worker with PCR-confirmed SARS-CoV-2 infection or an uninfected control (not recorded which). CDR3s include the opening cysteine and the closing phenylalanine or tryptophan. D genes are given only for firm matches. Size tells how often a clone was seen (once, few, many) or the class of an expanded clone, and some rows leave it out.

v_call: TRBV12-5
clone_size: many
j_call: TRBJ2-5
d_call: .
cdr3_aa: CASGSGETQYF
cdr3_nt: TGTGCTAGTGGTTCTGGAGAGACCCAGTACTTC

v_call: TRBV14
clone_size: few
j_call: TRBJ2-5
d_call: TRBD2
cdr3_aa: CASRPTSGQETQYF
cdr3_nt: TGTGCCAGCAGGCCGACTAGCGGACAAGAGACCCAGTACTTC

v_call: TRBV21-1
clone_size: many
j_call: TRBJ1-4
d_call: .
cdr3_aa: CASSKTGVNEKLFF
cdr3_nt: TGTGCCAGCAGCAAAACCGGAGTTAATGAAAAACTGTTTTTT

v_call: TRBV20-1
clone_size: many
j_call: TRBJ2-7
d_call: .
cdr3_aa: CSARDASTSTYEQYF
cdr3_nt: TGCAGTGCTAGAGATGCCTCTACCTCAACCTACGAGCAGTACTTC

v_call: TRBV20-1
clone_size: many
j_call: TRBJ1-4
d_call: .
cdr3_aa: CSVPSATNEKLFF
cdr3_nt: TGCTCGGTACCTTCCGCAACTAATGAAAAACTGTTTTTT

v_call: TRBV6-5
clone_size: many
j_call: TRBJ2-7
d_call: .
cdr3_aa: CASTGAETPQQYF
cdr3_nt: TGTGCCAGCACGGGGGCCGAAACACCTCAGCAGTACTTC

v_call: TRBV18
clone_size: many
j_call: TRBJ2-7
d_call: TRBD1
cdr3_aa: CASSPGQGLYEQYF
cdr3_nt: TGTGCCAGCTCGCCGGGACAGGGGCTTTACGAGCAGTACTTC

v_call: TRBV4-3
clone_size: many
j_call: TRBJ2-4
d_call: TRBD1
cdr3_aa: CASSQDEGTGLAKNIQYF
cdr3_nt: TGCGCCAGCAGCCAAGATGAAGGGACAGGTCTAGCCAAAAACATTCAGTACTTC

v_call: TRBV21-1
clone_size: many
j_call: TRBJ2-4
d_call: .
cdr3_aa: CASSNRTGGTKNIQYF
cdr3_nt: TGTGCCAGCAGCAATCGGACGGGGGGGACCAAAAACATTCAGTACTTC

v_call: TRBV7-2
clone_size: .
j_call: TRBJ1-5
d_call: .
cdr3_aa: CASSRAPNQPQHF
cdr3_nt: TGTGCCAGCAGCCGGGCCCCCAATCAGCCCCAGCATTTT

v_call: TRBV9
clone_size: few
j_call: TRBJ1-3
d_call: .
cdr3_aa: CASSVSTVSENTIYF
cdr3_nt: TGTGCCAGCAGCGTCTCGACAGTCTCTGAAAACACCATATATTTT

v_call: TRBV12-3/TRBV12-4
clone_size: .
j_call: TRBJ1-1
d_call: .
cdr3_aa: CASSRNAGAQNTEAFF
cdr3_nt: TGTGCCAGCAGTAGAAACGCGGGAGCTCAGAACACTGAAGCTTTCTTT

v_call: TRBV18
clone_size: few
j_call: TRBJ1-1
d_call: TRBD1
cdr3_aa: CASSPRSAGQGNTEAFF
cdr3_nt: TGTGCCAGCTCACCCCGCTCCGCCGGACAGGGGAACACTGAAGCTTTCTTT

v_call: TRBV20-1
clone_size: few
j_call: TRBJ2-7
d_call: .
cdr3_aa: CSARETSNEQYF
cdr3_nt: TGCAGTGCTAGAGAGACTAGTAACGAGCAGTACTTC

v_call: TRBV11-2
clone_size: many
j_call: TRBJ2-1
d_call: .
cdr3_aa: CASSLDFGGLYNEQFF
cdr3_nt: TGTGCCAGCAGCTTAGATTTCGGGGGCCTTTACAATGAGCAGTTCTTC

v_call: TRBV24-1
clone_size: many
j_call: TRBJ2-3
d_call: TRBD1
cdr3_aa: CATSDTSRGRDTQYF
cdr3_nt: TGTGCCACCAGTGATACATCCAGGGGGCGAGATACGCAGTATTTT

v_call: TRBV5-8
clone_size: .
j_call: TRBJ2-3
d_call: TRBD1
cdr3_aa: CASSLGTGEFTDTQYF
cdr3_nt: TGTGCCAGCAGCTTGGGGACAGGTGAATTCACAGATACGCAGTATTTT

v_call: TRBV5-1
clone_size: few
j_call: TRBJ2-3
d_call: .
cdr3_aa: CASSYPTATDTQYF
cdr3_nt: TGCGCCAGCAGCTACCCGACAGCCACAGATACGCAGTATTTT

v_call: TRBV18
clone_size: few
j_call: TRBJ1-2
d_call: .
cdr3_aa: CASSRNLQGDGYTF
cdr3_nt: TGTGCCAGCTCCCGAAACCTTCAGGGAGATGGCTACACCTTC

v_call: TRBV5-1
clone_size: many
j_call: TRBJ1-1
d_call: TRBD1
cdr3_aa: CASSLDGQETEAFF
cdr3_nt: TGCGCCAGCAGCTTGGATGGACAGGAGACTGAAGCTTTCTTT

v_call: TRBV6-1
clone_size: many
j_call: TRBJ2-7
d_call: TRBD1
cdr3_aa: CASSKTGMGEQYF
cdr3_nt: TGTGCCAGCAGCAAGACAGGGATGGGCGAGCAGTACTTC

v_call: TRBV5-1
clone_size: many
j_call: TRBJ2-5
d_call: .
cdr3_aa: CASSPGYQETQYF
cdr3_nt: TGCGCCAGCAGCCCTGGATACCAAGAGACCCAGTACTTC

v_call: TRBV20-1
clone_size: few
j_call: TRBJ2-4
d_call: .
cdr3_aa: CSASPGVAKNIQYF
cdr3_nt: TGCAGTGCTAGCCCGGGAGTAGCCAAAAACATTCAGTACTTC

v_call: TRBV12-3/TRBV12-4
clone_size: many
j_call: TRBJ2-3
d_call: .
cdr3_aa: CASQGGANTDTQYF
cdr3_nt: TGTGCCAGCCAAGGCGGGGCTAACACAGATACGCAGTATTTT

v_call: TRBV7-3
clone_size: many
j_call: TRBJ2-1
d_call: .
cdr3_aa: CASSFDGEYNEQFF
cdr3_nt: TGTGCCAGCAGCTTTGACGGGGAGTACAATGAGCAGTTCTTC

v_call: TRBV12-3/TRBV12-4
clone_size: many
j_call: TRBJ2-3
d_call: .
cdr3_aa: CASSAGIWAQYF
cdr3_nt: TGTGCCAGCAGTGCCGGGATTTGGGCGCAGTATTTT

v_call: TRBV11-3
clone_size: many
j_call: TRBJ2-3
d_call: TRBD1
cdr3_aa: CASSLDKGGQGASDTQYF
cdr3_nt: TGTGCCAGCAGCTTAGATAAAGGAGGACAGGGGGCTTCAGATACGCAGTATTTT

v_call: TRBV7-9
clone_size: few
j_call: TRBJ1-6
d_call: TRBD1
cdr3_aa: CASSLQGILSYNSPLHF
cdr3_nt: TGTGCCAGCAGCCTACAGGGGATTTTGTCCTATAATTCACCCCTCCACTTT

v_call: TRBV11-2
clone_size: many
j_call: TRBJ2-1
d_call: .
cdr3_aa: CASSLDATGGDRKRNEQFF
cdr3_nt: TGTGCCAGCAGCTTAGATGCTACAGGAGGGGACAGAAAACGGAATGAGCAGTTCTTC

v_call: TRBV7-2
clone_size: many
j_call: TRBJ1-2
d_call: .
cdr3_aa: CASSLGTARDGYTF
cdr3_nt: TGTGCCAGCAGCTTAGGGACGGCCCGGGATGGCTACACCTTC

v_call: TRBV18
clone_size: many
j_call: TRBJ1-1
d_call: .
cdr3_aa: CASYAGRNTEAFF
cdr3_nt: TGTGCCAGCTACGCCGGGAGGAACACTGAAGCTTTCTTT

v_call: TRBV30
clone_size: many
j_call: TRBJ2-7
d_call: .
cdr3_aa: CAWSPRGAYEQYF
cdr3_nt: TGTGCCTGGAGTCCCCGGGGCGCCTACGAGCAGTACTTC

v_call: TRBV7-2
clone_size: .
j_call: TRBJ2-4
d_call: .
cdr3_aa: CASNKRGGAAKNIQYF
cdr3_nt: TGTGCCAGCAACAAGAGGGGGGGCGCTGCTAAAAACATTCAGTACTTC

v_call: TRBV28
clone_size: few
j_call: TRBJ1-5
d_call: .
cdr3_aa: CASSDLDGFYQPQHF
cdr3_nt: TGTGCCAGCAGTGACTTGGACGGATTCTATCAGCCCCAGCATTTT

v_call: TRBV20-1
clone_size: many
j_call: TRBJ2-3
d_call: TRBD2
cdr3_aa: CSAEGLAGPSAQYF
cdr3_nt: TGCAGTGCTGAAGGACTAGCGGGCCCCAGTGCGCAGTATTTT

v_call: TRBV24-1
clone_size: .
j_call: TRBJ2-2
d_call: .
cdr3_aa: CATSGRDGYTGELFF
cdr3_nt: TGTGCCACCAGTGGCCGGGACGGCTACACCGGGGAGCTGTTTTTT

v_call: TRBV5-5
clone_size: many
j_call: TRBJ1-1
d_call: .
cdr3_aa: CASSLVDPSTEAFF
cdr3_nt: TGTGCCAGCAGCTTGGTCGACCCGTCCACTGAAGCTTTCTTT

v_call: TRBV6-1
clone_size: .
j_call: TRBJ2-7
d_call: TRBD2
cdr3_aa: CASSEALAGGPDEQYF
cdr3_nt: TGTGCCAGCAGTGAAGCCTTAGCGGGGGGGCCGGACGAGCAGTACTTC

v_call: TRBV5-1
clone_size: many
j_call: TRBJ1-4
d_call: .
cdr3_aa: CASSLDSGLGNEKLFF
cdr3_nt: TGCGCCAGCAGCTTAGACTCAGGGTTGGGTAATGAAAAACTGTTTTTT

v_call: TRBV7-2
clone_size: many
j_call: TRBJ1-1
d_call: .
cdr3_aa: CASSQRQQNTEAFF
cdr3_nt: TGTGCCAGCAGCCAACGGCAGCAGAACACTGAAGCTTTCTTT

v_call: TRBV12-3/TRBV12-4
clone_size: many
j_call: TRBJ2-4
d_call: .
cdr3_aa: CASSFRENIQYF
cdr3_nt: TGTGCCAGCAGTTTTCGAGAAAACATTCAGTACTTC

v_call: TRBV6-2/TRBV6-3
clone_size: .
j_call: TRBJ1-1
d_call: TRBD1
cdr3_aa: CASRGQGGPEAFF
cdr3_nt: TGTGCCAGCAGGGGACAGGGAGGTCCTGAAGCTTTCTTT

v_call: TRBV6-5
clone_size: many
j_call: TRBJ1-4
d_call: .
cdr3_aa: CASSYKQSNEKLFF
cdr3_nt: TGTGCCAGCAGTTACAAGCAGAGTAATGAAAAACTGTTTTTT

v_call: TRBV7-2
clone_size: few
j_call: TRBJ2-3
d_call: TRBD1
cdr3_aa: CASSSTGTGAGTDTQYF
cdr3_nt: TGTGCCAGCAGCTCGACCGGGACAGGGGCGGGAACAGATACGCAGTATTTT